The sequence of this T cell receptor (beta chain) was determined in a study of T cells in Graves' hyperthyroidism and ophthalmopathy (dated by TCRdb to the late 2010s). About the investigation overall: To identify TCR V-J signatures that set the groups apart, the researchers used a discovery cohort of 90 to 100 patients, made up of around 40 with Graves' ophthalmopathy and some 56 with stable Graves' hyperthyroidism. Prospective prediction of ophthalmopathy was tested in an independent validation cohort consisting of some 20 hyperthyroidism patients and around 17 patients who later progressed to ophthalmopathy. For training and testing, the 100 or so patients in the discovery cohort were randomly divided in a 7:3 ratio. In addition, the study compared T-cell repertoires in thyroid tissue and in blood from about 6 Graves' hyperthyroidism patients. Once sampling was done, hyperthyroidism patients were given methimazole at a starting dose of 30 mg daily, whereas ophthalmopathy patients were given high-dose intravenous methylprednisolone. TCR Vbeta CDR3 sequencing of roughly 140 peripheral blood samples (43 ophthalmopathy, 75 to 85 hyperthyroidism and roughly 17 progressor patients) is reported in the paper.

The TCR beta CDR3 regions were amplified from RNA transcripts. A first-round RT-PCR of the TCR CDR3 used the HTBI primer set with the Qiagen OneStep RT-PCR kit. Libraries were constructed in a second round of multiplex PCR, after which size selection and purification were carried out. The libraries were sequenced on an Illumina HiSeq2000 using paired-end 100 bp reads. In the source study's methods: Raw data were processed with SOAPnuke, discarding reads with adapters, uncalled bases, mean Phred below 15, or no exact constant-primer or identifier match. COPE v1.2.5 was used to merge high-quality paired reads, and clonotypes were defined as unique nucleotide sequences. MiTCR v1.1 was used to align clonotypes to the IMGT TRBV, TRBD and TRBJ reference segments. Only V-J combinations with frequency above 0.0001, covering 99% to 99.2% of repertoires, were analysed. A TCS score was defined as the ratio between F50 (clonal expansion) and ExV (chaos), using BLOSUM62-based TCRdist between CDR3 peptides within each V-J. Welch's t-statistics and random forest reduced 514 V-J features to roughly 13, which were used in a naive Bayes classifier (R e1071). TCRdb trimmed public reads at Q25 via fastp, called clones via MiXCR and kept in-frame beta chains. Every distinct CDR3 protein forms one entry, paired with its most common genes and DNA. It is TCRdb's table, rather than the study itself, that gives the V and J calls and clone size. The sample includes approximately 560,000 distinct CDR3 sequences, with more than 45% observed a single time. Jointly, the top ten make up 8.2% of the sample.

Graves' hyperthyroidism was defined as stable when no progression to ophthalmopathy occurred over 18 months of follow-up. Hyperthyroidism patients were aged 18 to 65 years and newly diagnosed, with disease duration of less than 2 months. The study excluded patients with uncontrolled infections, other autoimmune diseases, pregnancy or lactation. Diagnoses were established on the basis of clinical symptoms, serum thyroxine and TRAb, thyroid ultrasound, and orbital computed tomography. Total RNA was extracted with Trizol reagent, and quality was checked on an Agilent 2100 Bioanalyzer. Study-wide findings and limitations: In validation, the model predicted progression to ophthalmopathy with over 65% sensitivity and approximately 72% specificity, a median of about 6 months before onset. A model built on a 13 V-J signature distinguished ophthalmopathy from stable hyperthyroidism, reaching 85% to 90% sensitivity and around 82% specificity in cross-validation and 80%/75% in testing. Most expanded thyroid clonotypes (frequency above 0.001) were also detected in blood, a finding suggesting that blood repertoires may reflect thyroid immune responses. Sample size was not statistically predetermined, and blinding of investigators to group allocation was not performed.

There are a few counts of this clonotype. This receptor's antigen is unknown. There are no base qualities to consult, and no much larger clone falls within one base. Here V drops 8 bases and J drops 4 bases, and the junction holds 5 bases not matched to any gene. The CDR3 sequence holds 12 residues, the cysteine and phenylalanine included. CDR3 DNA is the only sequence kept; it has 36 bases, read in frame from the first base. The CDR1 and CDR2 encoded by the germline V gene are SGDLS and YYNGEE. The origin of this receptor is a woman aged 18-29 years with Graves' hyperthyroidism. Donor details come from another sample of the same person, matched by shared clones. The sample consisted of peripheral blood or thyroid tissue (not recorded which). The chain uses TRBV9 and TRBJ1-1, and 7 junctional nucleotides match TRBD1. The encoded CDR3 is CARRQGGTEAFF. The sequence in DNA is TGTGCCAGAAGACAGGGTGGCACTGAAGCTTTCTTT.